What follows describes a single TCR beta chain. Its specificity is unknown. This specimen belongs to a study of T cells after yellow fever vaccination. The wider study: Each low-cell-number fraction was prepared by means of SMART-Seq v4 Ultra Low Input. Study-wide results and caveats: Subsequent to the booster, the majority of primary-vaccination clones reappeared (about 97% CD4, 85% to 90% CD8). Peaking faster, on day 5 versus 15, the secondary response was nonetheless weaker.

Making TCR cDNA involved 5'RACE template switching, which added UMIs and a universal primer site. TCRdb ran MiXCR on the 5' RACE reads and lists one entry per CDR3 protein. The sample lists under 150,000 distinct CDR3 sequences, 7.7% occurring once. Germline CDR1 MNHEY, CDR2 SVGAGI. This CDR3 has 15 amino acids. The V and J ends lost 4 bases and 1 base respectively, with 11 bases between them. The TCR comes from a man aged 30 to 39 who received the YFV17D yellow fever vaccine. This chain links TRBV6-5 with TRBJ1-5; no clear D. The sample in question was CD4+ T cells sorted from PBMCs, obtained 5 days after the yellow fever booster vaccination. The CDR3 is CASSSLLGSNQPQHF. As DNA, the CDR3 is TGTGCCAGCAGTTCTTTACTGGGGAGCAATCAGCCCCAGCATTTT.